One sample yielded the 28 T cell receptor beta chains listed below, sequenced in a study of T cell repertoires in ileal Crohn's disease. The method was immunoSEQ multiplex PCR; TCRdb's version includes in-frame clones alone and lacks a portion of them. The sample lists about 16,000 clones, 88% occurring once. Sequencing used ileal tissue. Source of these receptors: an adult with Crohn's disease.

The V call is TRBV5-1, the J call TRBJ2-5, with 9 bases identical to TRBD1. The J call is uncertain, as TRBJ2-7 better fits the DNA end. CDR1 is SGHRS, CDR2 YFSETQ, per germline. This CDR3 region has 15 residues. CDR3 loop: CASSLTGQGIYEQYF. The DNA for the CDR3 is TGCGCCAGCAGCTTGACGGGACAGGGTATCTACGAGCAGTACTTC.

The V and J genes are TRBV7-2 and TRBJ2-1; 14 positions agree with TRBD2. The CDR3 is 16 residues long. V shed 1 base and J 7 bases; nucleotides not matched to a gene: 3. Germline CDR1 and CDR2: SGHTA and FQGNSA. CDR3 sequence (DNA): TGTGCCAGCAGCTTAGTTGGGACTAGCGGGAGTAATGAGCAGTTCTTC. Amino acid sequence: CASSLVGTSGSNEQFF.

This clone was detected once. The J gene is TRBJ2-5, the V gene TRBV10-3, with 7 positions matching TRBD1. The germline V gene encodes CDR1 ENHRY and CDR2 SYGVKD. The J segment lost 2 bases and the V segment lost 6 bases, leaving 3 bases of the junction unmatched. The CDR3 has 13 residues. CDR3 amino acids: CAIRGQPQETQYF. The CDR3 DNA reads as TGTGCCATCAGGGGACAGCCTCAAGAGACCCAGTACTTC.

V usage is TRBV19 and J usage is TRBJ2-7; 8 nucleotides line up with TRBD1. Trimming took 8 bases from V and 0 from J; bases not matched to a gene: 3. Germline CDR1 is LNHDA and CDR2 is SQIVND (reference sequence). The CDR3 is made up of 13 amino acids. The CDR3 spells CASRDRPSYEQYF. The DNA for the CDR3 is TGTGCCAGTCGGGACAGGCCCTCCTACGAGCAGTACTTC.

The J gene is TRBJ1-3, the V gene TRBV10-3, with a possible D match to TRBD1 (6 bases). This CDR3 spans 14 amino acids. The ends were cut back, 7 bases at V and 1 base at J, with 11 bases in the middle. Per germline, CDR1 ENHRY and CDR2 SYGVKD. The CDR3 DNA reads TGTGCCATCACCGGGACATCTTCTGGAAACACCATATATTTT. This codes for CAITGTSSGNTIYF.

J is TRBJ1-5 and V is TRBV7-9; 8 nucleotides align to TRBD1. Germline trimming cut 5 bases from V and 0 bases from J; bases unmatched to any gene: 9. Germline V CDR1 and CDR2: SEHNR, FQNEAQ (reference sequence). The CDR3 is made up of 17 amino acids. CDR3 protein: CASSPGGSRYSNQPQHF. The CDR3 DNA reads TGTGCCAGCAGCCCAGGGGGCAGCCGATATAGCAATCAGCCCCAGCATTTT.

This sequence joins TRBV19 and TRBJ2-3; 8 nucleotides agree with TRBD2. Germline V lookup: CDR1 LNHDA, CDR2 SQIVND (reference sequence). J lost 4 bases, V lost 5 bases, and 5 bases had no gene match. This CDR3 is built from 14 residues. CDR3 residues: CASSPREGPDTQYF. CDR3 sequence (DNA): TGTGCCAGTAGTCCTCGGGAGGGGCCAGATACGCAGTATTTT.

CDR3 bases: TGTGCCAGCAGTGCAGAAACTAGCGGGCGGAATGAGCAGTTCTTC. Amino acid sequence: CASSAETSGRNEQFF. The chain combines TRBV6-4 with TRBJ2-1; 9 bases line up with TRBD2. From germline, CDR1 is MRHNA and CDR2 SNTAGT. V gave up 4 bases and J gave up 7 bases; unmatched junction bases: 8. There are 15 residues in the CDR3.

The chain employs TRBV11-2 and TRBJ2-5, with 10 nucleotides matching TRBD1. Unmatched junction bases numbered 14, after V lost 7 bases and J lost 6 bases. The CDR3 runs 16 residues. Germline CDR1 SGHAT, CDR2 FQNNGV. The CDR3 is CASTRTPGQGSQTQYF. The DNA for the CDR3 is TGTGCCAGCACCAGAACCCCGGGACAGGGGTCTCAGACCCAGTACTTC.

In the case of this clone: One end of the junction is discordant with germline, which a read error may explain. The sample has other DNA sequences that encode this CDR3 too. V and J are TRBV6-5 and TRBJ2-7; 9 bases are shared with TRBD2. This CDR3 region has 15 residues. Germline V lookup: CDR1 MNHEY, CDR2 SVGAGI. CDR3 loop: CASSYQAGGAYEQYF. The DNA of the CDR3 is TGCGCCAGCAGTTACCAAGCGGGAGGTGCCTACGAGCAGTACTTC.

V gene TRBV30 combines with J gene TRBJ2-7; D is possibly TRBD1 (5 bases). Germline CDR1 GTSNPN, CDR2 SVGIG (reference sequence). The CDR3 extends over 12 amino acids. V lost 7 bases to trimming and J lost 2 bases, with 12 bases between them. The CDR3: CAFSRVTYEQYF. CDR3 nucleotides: TGTGCCTTCTCCAGGGTCACCTACGAGCAGTACTTC.

As DNA, the CDR3 is TGTGCCAGCAGCTATTCGACTAGCCCAGGGGTTGAGCAGTTCTTC. This translates into CASSYSTSPGVEQFF. This chain uses TRBV5-4 with TRBJ2-1; TRBD2 is a possible D gene (7 bases). Trimming shortened V by 3 bases and J by 9 bases, and 19 bases separated the two germline ends. The CDR3 extends over 15 amino acids. Germline CDR1 and CDR2: SGHNT and YYREEE (reference sequence). The full variable domain, with the rest looked up from reference TRBV5-4 and TRBJ2-1, is ETGVTQSPTHLIKTRGQQVTLRCSSQSGHNTVSWYQQALGQGPQFIFQYYREEENGRGNFPPRFSGLQFPNYSSELNVNALELDDSALYLCASSYSTSPGVEQFFGPGTRLTVL.

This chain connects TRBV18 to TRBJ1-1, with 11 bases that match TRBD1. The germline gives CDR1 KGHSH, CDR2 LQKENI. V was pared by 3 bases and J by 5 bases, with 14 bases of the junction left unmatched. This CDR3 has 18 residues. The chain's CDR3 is CASSPTPGQGVWRTEAFF. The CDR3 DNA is TGTGCCAGCTCACCGACTCCGGGACAGGGGGTCTGGAGAACTGAAGCTTTCTTT.

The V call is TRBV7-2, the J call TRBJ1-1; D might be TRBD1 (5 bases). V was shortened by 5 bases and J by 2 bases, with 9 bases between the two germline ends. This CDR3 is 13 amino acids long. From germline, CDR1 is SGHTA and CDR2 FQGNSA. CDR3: CASSTQGNTEAFF. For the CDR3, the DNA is TGTGCCAGCAGCACCCAGGGTAACACTGAAGCTTTCTTT.

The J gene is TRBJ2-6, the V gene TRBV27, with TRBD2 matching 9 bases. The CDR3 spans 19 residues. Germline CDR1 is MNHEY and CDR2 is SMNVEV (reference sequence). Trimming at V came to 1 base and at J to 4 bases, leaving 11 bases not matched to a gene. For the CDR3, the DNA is TGTGCCAGCAGTTTATTTCGACTAGCGGACAAAAGGGGGGCCAACGTCCTGACTTTC. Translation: CASSLFRLADKRGANVLTF.

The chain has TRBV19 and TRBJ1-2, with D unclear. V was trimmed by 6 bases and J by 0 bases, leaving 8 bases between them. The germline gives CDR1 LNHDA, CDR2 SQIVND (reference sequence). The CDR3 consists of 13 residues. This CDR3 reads CASRTYTNYGYTF. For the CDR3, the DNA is TGTGCCAGTAGGACATATACTAACTATGGCTACACCTTC.

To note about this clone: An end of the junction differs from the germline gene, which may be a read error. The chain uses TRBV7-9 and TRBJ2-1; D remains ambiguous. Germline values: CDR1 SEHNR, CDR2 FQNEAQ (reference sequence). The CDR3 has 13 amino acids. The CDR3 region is CASTLRTVDEQFF. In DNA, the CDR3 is TGTGCCAGCACCTTAAGAACGGTGGATGAGCAGTTCTTC.

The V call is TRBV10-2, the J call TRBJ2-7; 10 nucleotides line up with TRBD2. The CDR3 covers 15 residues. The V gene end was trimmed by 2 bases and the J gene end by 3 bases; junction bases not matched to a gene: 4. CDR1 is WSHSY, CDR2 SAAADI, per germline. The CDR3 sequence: CASSEVVAGGYEQYF. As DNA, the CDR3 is TGCGCCAGCAGTGAGGTGGTAGCGGGAGGCTACGAGCAGTACTTC.

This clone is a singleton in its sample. CDR3 sequence: CASSFSRGYEQYF. Here the CDR3 DNA reads TGTGCCAGCAGCTTCTCACGGGGGTACGAGCAGTACTTC. The gene calls are TRBV11-2 and TRBJ2-7; a possible D gene is TRBD2 (6 bases). Trimming removed 3 bases at V and 4 bases at J, with 10 bases between. Per the germline V gene, CDR1 is SGHAT and CDR2 is FQNNGV. CDR3 length equals 13 residues.

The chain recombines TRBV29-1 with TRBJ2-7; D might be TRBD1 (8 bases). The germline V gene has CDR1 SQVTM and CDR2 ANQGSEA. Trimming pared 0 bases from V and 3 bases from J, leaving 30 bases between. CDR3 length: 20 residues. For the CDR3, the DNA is TGCAGCGTTGAAGACCACCTTCATTTGGGGGGGGGACAGGAGGTCTACGAGCAGTACTTC. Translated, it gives CSVEDHLHLGGGQEVYEQYF.

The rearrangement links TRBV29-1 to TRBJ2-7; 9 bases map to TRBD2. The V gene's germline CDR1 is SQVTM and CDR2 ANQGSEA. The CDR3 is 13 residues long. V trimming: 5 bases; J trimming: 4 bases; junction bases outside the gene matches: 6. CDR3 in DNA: TGCAGCGTTCGGCTAGCGGGAAGGTACGAGCAGTACTTC. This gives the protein CSVRLAGRYEQYF.

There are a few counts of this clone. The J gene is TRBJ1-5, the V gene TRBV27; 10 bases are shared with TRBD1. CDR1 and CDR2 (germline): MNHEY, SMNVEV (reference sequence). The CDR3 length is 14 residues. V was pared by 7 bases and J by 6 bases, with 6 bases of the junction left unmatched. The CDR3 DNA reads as TGTGCCAGCACCACCGGGACAGGGGCTCAGCCCCAGCATTTT. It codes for CASTTGTGAQPQHF.

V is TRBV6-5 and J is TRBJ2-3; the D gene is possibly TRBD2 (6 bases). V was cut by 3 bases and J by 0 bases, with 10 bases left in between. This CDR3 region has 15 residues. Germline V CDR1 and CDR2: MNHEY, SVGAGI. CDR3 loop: CASSYWGVSTDTQYF. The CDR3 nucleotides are TGTGCCAGCAGTTATTGGGGGGTTAGCACAGATACGCAGTATTTT.

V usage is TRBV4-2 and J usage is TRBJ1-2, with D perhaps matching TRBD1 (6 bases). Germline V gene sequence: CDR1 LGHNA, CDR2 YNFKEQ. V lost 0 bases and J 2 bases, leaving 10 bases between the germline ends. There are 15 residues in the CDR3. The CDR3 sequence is CASSQDITGNYGYTF. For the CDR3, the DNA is TGTGCCAGCAGCCAAGATATAACAGGGAACTATGGCTACACCTTC.

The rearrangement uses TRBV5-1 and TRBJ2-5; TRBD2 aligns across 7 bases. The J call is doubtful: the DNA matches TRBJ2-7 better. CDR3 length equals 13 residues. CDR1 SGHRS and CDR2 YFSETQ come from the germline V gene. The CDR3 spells CASMGGNSYEQYF. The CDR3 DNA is TGCGCCAGCATGGGAGGGAATTCCTACGAGCAGTACTTC.

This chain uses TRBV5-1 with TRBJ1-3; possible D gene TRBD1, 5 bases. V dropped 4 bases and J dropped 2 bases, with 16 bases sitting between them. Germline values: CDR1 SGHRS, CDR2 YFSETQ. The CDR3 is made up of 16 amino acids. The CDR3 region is CASSLAGDLTGNTIYF. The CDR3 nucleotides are TGCGCCAGCAGCCTGGCGGGGGATTTAACTGGAAACACCATATATTTT.

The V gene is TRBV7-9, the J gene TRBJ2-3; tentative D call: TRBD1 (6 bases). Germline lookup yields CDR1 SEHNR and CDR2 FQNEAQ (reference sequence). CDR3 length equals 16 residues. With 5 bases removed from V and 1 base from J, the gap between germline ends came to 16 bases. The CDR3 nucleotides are TGTGCCAGCAGCCGCATGAGAGGGGGAGGCACAGATACGCAGTATTTT. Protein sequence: CASSRMRGGGTDTQYF.

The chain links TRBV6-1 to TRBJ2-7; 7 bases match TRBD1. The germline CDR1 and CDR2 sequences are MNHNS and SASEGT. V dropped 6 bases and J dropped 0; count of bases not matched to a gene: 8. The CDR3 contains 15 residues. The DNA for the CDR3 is TGTGCCAGCAGGGAGGACAGGAGACCCTCCTACGAGCAGTACTTC. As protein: CASREDRRPSYEQYF.